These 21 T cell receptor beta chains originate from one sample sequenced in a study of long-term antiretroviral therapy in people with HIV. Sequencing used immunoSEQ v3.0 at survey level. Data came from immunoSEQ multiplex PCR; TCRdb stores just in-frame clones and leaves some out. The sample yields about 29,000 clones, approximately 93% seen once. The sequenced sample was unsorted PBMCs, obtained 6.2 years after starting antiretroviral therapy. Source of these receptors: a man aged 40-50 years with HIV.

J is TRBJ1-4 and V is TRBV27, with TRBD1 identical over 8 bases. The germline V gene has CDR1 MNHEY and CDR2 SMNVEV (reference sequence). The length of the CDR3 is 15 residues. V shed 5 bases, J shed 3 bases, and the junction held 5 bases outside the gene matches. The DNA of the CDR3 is TGTGCCAGCAGTACCCAGGGGGCGTCTAATGAAAAACTGTTTTTT. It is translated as CASSTQGASNEKLFF.

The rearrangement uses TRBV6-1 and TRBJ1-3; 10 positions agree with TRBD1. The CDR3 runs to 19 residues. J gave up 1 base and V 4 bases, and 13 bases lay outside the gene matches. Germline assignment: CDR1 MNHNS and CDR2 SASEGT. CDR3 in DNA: TGTGCCAGCAGTGGGGGAGGGGACAGGGGTTTTTTTTCTGGAAACACCATATATTTT. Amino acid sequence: CASSGGGDRGFFSGNTIYF.

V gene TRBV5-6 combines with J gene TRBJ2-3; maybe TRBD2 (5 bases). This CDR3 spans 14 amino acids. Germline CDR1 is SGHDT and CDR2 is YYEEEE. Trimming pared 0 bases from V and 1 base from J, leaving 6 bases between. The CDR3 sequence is CASSLAGGTDTQYF. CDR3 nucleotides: TGTGCCAGCAGCTTGGCCGGGGGCACAGATACGCAGTATTTT.

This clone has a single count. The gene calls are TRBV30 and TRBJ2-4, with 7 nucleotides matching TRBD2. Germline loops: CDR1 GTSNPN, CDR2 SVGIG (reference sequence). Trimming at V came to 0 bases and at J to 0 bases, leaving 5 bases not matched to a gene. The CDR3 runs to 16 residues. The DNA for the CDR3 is TGTGCCTGGAGTGTAGGGCTAGCGGTAGCCAAAAACATTCAGTACTTC. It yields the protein CAWSVGLAVAKNIQYF.

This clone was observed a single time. CDR3 loop: CASSSGAREEAFF. CDR3 DNA sequence: TGCGCCAGCAGCTCCGGGGCGAGGGAGGAAGCTTTCTTT. The chain combines TRBV5-1 with TRBJ1-1, with a tentative D call TRBD1 (5 bases). The CDR3 length is 13 residues. Looked up from germline, CDR1 is SGHRS and CDR2 is YFSETQ. V lost 3 bases to trimming and J lost 8 bases, with 14 bases between them.

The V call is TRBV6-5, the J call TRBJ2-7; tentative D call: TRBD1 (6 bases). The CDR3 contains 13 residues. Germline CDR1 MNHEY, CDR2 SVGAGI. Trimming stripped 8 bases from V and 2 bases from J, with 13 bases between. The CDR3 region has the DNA TGTGCCAGCGGACGGGACAACCCCTACGAGCAGTACTTC. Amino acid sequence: CASGRDNPYEQYF.

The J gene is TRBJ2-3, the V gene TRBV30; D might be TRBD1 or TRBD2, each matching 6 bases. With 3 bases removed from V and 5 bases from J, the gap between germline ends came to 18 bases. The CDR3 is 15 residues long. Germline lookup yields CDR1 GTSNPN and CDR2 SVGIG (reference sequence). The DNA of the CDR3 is TGTGCCTGGAGCCAGGGGACTTTAACTCTAGATACGCAGTATTTT. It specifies CAWSQGTLTLDTQYF. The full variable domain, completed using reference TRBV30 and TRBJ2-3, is SQTIHQWPATLVQPVGSPLSLECTVEGTSNPNLYWYRQAAGRGLQLLFYSVGIGQISSEVPQNLSASRPQDRQFILSSKKLLLSDSGFYLCAWSQGTLTLDTQYFGPGTRLTVL.

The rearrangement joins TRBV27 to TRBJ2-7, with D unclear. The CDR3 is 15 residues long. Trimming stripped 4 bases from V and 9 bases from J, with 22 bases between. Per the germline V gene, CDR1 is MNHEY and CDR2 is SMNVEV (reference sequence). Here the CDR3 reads CASSWGGSERNRQYF. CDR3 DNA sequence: TGTGCCAGCAGTTGGGGTGGCTCGGAGAGGAATCGGCAGTACTTC.

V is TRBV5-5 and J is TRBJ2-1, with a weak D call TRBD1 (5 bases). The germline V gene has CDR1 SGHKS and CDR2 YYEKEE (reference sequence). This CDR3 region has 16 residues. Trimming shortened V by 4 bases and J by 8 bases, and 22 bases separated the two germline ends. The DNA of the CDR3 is TGTGCCAGCAGCCCGGGCCTCTCAACAGGCGGCCATGAGCAGTTCTTC. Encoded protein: CASSPGLSTGGHEQFF.

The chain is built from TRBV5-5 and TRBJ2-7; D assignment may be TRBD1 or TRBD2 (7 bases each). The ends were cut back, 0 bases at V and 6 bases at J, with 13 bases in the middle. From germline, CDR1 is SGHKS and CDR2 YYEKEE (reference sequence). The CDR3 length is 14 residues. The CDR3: CASSLGLRGGEQYF. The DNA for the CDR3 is TGTGCCAGCAGCTTGGGGCTCAGGGGGGGCGAGCAGTACTTC.

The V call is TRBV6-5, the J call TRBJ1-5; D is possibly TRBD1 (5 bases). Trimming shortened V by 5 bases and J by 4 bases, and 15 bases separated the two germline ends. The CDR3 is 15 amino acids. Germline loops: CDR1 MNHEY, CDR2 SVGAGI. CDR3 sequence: CASSGGHPKNQPQHF. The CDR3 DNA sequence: TGTGCCAGCAGTGGCGGACATCCAAAAAATCAGCCCCAGCATTTT.

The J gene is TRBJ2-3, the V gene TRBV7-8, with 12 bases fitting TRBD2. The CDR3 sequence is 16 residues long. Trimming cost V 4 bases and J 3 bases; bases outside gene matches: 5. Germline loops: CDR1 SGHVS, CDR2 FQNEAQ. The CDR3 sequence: CASSSLAGGPTDTQYF. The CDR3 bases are TGTGCCAGCAGCTCTCTAGCGGGGGGGCCAACAGATACGCAGTATTTT.

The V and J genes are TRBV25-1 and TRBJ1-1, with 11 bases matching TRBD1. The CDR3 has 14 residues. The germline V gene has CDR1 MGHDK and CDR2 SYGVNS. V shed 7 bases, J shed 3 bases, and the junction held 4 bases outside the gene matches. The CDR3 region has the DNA TGTGCCAGCAAAGGACAGGGGGCGGACACTGAAGCTTTCTTT. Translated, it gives CASKGQGADTEAFF.

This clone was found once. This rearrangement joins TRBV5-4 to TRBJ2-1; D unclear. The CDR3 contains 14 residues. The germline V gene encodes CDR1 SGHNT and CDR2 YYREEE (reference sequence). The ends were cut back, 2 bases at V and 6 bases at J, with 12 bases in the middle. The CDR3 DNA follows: TGTGCCAGCAGCTTAAACTTCTGGGGCAATGAGCAGTTCTTC. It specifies CASSLNFWGNEQFF.

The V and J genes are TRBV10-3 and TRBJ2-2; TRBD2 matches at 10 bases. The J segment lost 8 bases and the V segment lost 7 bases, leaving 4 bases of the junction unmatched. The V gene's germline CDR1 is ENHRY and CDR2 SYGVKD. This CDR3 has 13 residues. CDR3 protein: CAITAGGRGELFF. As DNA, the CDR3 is TGTGCCATCACAGCGGGAGGGCGAGGGGAGCTGTTTTTT.

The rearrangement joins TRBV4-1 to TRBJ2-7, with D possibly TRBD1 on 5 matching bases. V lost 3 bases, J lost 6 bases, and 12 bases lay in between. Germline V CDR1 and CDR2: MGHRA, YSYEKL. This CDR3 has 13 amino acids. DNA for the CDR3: TGCGCCAGCAGCCATGATCAGGGTCCCGAGCAGTACTTC. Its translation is CASSHDQGPEQYF.

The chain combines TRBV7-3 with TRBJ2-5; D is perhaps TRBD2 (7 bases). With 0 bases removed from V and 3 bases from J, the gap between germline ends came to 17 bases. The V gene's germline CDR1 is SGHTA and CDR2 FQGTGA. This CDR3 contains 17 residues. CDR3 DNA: TGTGCCAGCAGCTTAACGCCATTCGGAGGGGGGGAAGAGACCCAGTACTTC. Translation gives CASSLTPFGGGEETQYF.

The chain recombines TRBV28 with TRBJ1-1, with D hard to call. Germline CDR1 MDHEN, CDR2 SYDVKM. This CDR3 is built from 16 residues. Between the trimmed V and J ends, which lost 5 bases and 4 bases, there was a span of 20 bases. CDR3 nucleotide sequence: TGTGCCAGCAGTCCCTACCCCCGAAGGGCGGGCACTGAAGCTTTCTTT. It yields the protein CASSPYPRRAGTEAFF.

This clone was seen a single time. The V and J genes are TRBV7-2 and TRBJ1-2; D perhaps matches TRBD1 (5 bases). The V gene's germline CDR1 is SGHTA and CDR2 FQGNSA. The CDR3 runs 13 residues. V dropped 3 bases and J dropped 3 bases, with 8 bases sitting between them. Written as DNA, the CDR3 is TGTGCCAGCAGCTTGACGGGACACTATGGCTACACCTTC. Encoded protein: CASSLTGHYGYTF.

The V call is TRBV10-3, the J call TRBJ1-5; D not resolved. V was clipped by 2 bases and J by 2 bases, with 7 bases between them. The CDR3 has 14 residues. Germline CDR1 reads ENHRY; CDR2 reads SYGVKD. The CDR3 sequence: CAISEGLGNQPQHF. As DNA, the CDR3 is TGTGCCATCAGTGAGGGATTGGGCAATCAGCCCCAGCATTTT.

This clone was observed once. As DNA, the CDR3 is TGTGCCAGTAGTGCCAGGGGGAACGGGGAGACCCAGTACTTC. The encoded protein is CASSARGNGETQYF. The J gene is TRBJ2-5, the V gene TRBV19; 7 positions agree with TRBD1. Per the germline V gene, CDR1 is LNHDA and CDR2 is SQIVND (reference sequence). Trimming at V came to 5 bases and at J to 5 bases, leaving 8 bases not matched to a gene. The length of the CDR3 is 14 residues.